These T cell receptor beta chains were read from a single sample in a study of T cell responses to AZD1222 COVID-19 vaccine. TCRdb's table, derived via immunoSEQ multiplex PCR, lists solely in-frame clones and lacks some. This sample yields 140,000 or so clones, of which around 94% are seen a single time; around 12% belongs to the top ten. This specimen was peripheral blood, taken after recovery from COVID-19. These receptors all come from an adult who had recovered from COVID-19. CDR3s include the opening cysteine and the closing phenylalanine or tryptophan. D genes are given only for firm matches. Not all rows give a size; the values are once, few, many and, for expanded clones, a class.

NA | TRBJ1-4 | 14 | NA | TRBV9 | TGTGCCAGCAGCGTGGACACAACTAATGAAAAACTGTTTTTT | CASSVDTTNEKLFF
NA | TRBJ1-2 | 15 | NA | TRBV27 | TGTGCCAGCAGTTTAGTGAGACACCCAAGGCAAGGCTACACCTTC | CASSLVRHPRQGYTF
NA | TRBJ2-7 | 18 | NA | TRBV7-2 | TGTGCCAGCAGCTTTCCCCACACGGCGTGCTGCCTCTCCTACGAGCAGTACTTC | CASSFPHTACCLSYEQYF
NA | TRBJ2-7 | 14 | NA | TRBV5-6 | TGTGCCAGCAGCCGAGCGGACAGCTCCTACGAGCAGTACTTC | CASSRADSSYEQYF
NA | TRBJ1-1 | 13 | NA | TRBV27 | TGTGCCAGCAGTTTAAATGGGTTCACTGAAGCTTTCTTT | CASSLNGFTEAFF
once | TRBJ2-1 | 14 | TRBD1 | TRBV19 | TGTGCCAGTAGCCTGACAGGGGAAGGGAGTGAGCAGTTCTTC | CASSLTGEGSEQFF
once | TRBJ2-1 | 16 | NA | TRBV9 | TGTGCCAGCAGCGTAGAGTCAGGGGCCATTGTCAATGAGCAGTTCTTC | CASSVESGAIVNEQFF
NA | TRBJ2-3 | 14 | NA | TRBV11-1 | TGTGCCAGCAGCTTGGGCGGGGACAGTTATACGCAGTATTTT | CASSLGGDSYTQYF
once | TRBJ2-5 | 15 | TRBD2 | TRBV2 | TGTGCCAGCAGTACTCTAGCGGGGGGGGCGGAGACCCAGTACTTC | CASSTLAGGAETQYF
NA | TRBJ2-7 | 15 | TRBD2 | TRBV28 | TGTGCCAGCAATGGCGGGAGGGCCGGGTCCTACGAGCAGTACTTC | CASNGGRAGSYEQYF
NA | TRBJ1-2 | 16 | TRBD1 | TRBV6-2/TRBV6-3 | TGTGCCAGCAGTTTTCACGACAGGGGAGATAACTATGGCTACACCTTC | CASSFHDRGDNYGYTF
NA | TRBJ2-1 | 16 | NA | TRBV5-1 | TGCGCCAGCAGCTTGTCCCCGGCGACCTCCTACAATGAGCAGTTCTTC | CASSLSPATSYNEQFF
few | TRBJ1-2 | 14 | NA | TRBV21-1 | TGTGCCAGCAGCAACTACGGGACAGATCGTGGCTACACCTTC | CASSNYGTDRGYTF
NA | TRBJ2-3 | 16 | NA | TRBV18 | TGTGCCAGCTCACCAAAGGGACTGGCCCCCACAGATACGCAGTATTTT | CASSPKGLAPTDTQYF
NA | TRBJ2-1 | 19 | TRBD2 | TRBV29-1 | TGCAGCGTTGAAGATCTTGGGGGACTAGTCTCCGACAGCCTCTTTGAGCAGTTCTTC | CSVEDLGGLVSDSLFEQFF
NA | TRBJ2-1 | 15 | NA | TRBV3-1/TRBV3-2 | TGTGCCAGCAGCCTCACTCTTGGACGGGGCAATGAGCAGTTCTTC | CASSLTLGRGNEQFF
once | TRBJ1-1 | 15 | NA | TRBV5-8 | TGTGCCAGCAGCTTGGCCGGTCCTATGAACACTGAAGCTTTCTTT | CASSLAGPMNTEAFF
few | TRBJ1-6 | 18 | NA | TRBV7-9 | TGTGCCAGCAGCTTAACGCGGGGGCGAAGGGACGGTAATTCACCCCTCCACTTT | CASSLTRGRRDGNSPLHF
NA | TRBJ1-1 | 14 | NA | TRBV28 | TGTGCCAGCAGTTTAAGACCGATGAACACTGAAGCTTTCTTT | CASSLRPMNTEAFF
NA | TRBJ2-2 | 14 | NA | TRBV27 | TGTGCCAGCAGTTTAAAACAGGTGGCCGGGGAGCTGTTTTTT | CASSLKQVAGELFF
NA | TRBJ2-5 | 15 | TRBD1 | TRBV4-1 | TGCGCCAGCAGCCAAGGAGACAGGGGGCAAGAGACCCAGTACTTC | CASSQGDRGQETQYF
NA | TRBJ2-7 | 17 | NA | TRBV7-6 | TGTGCCAGCAGCTCCGGGACTGGGCTAGTTATGACCTACGAGCAGTACTTC | CASSSGTGLVMTYEQYF
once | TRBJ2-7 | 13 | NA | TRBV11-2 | TGTGCCAGCAGCCCAACGGCCCCCTACGAGCAGTACTTC | CASSPTAPYEQYF
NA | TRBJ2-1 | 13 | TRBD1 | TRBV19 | TGTGCCAGTAGTATCCTGGACAGGTTTGAGCAGTTCTTC | CASSILDRFEQFF
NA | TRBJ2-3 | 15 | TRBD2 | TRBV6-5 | TGTGCCAGCAGTCGACTAGCGGGAGGGCCAGATACGCAGTATTTT | CASSRLAGGPDTQYF
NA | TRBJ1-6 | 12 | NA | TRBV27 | TGTGCCAGCAGCCGACCTAATTCACCCCTCCACTTT | CASSRPNSPLHF
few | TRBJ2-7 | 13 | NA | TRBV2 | TGTGCCAGCAACGGAATCCGCTCCTACGAGCAGTACTTC | CASNGIRSYEQYF
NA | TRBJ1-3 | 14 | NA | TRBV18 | TGTGCCAGCTCACCGAACACCTCTGGAAACACCATATATTTT | CASSPNTSGNTIYF
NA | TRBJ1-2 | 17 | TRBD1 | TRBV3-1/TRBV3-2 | TGTGCCAGCAGCCAAGTGACTTCTGGACAGGGGGGTGGTGGCTACACCTTC | CASSQVTSGQGGGGYTF
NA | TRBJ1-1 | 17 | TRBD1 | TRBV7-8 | TGTGCCAGCAGCAAGAGGCATAAACAGGGGGCTGACACTGAAGCTTTCTTT | CASSKRHKQGADTEAFF
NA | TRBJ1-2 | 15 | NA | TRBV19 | TGTGCCAGTAGTGTCCCAGTCAACTCCGTGACCGGCTACACCTTC | CASSVPVNSVTGYTF
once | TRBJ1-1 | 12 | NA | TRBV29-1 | TGCAGCGTCAGGGGTCAGGACACTGAAGCTTTCTTT | CSVRGQDTEAFF
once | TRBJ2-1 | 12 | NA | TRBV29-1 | TGCAGCGTTGAGCCAGGACCCCGGGAGCAGTTCTTC | CSVEPGPREQFF
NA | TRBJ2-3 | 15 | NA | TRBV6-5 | TGTGCCAGCAGTCTAACCGGGACTCTCACAGATACGCAGTATTTT | CASSLTGTLTDTQYF
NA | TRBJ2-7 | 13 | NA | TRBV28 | TGTGCCTCCAACGAGGGGACGAGGTACGAGCAGTACTTC | CASNEGTRYEQYF
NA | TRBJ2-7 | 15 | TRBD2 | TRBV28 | TGTGCCAGCAGTTCCATAGCGGGAGGGTACTACGAGCAGTACTTC | CASSSIAGGYYEQYF
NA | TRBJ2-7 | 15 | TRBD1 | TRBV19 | TGTGCCAGTAGTATGCAAGGGGGCGGCTCCTACGAGCAGTACTTC | CASSMQGGGSYEQYF
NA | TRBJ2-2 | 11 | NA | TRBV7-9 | TGTGCCAGCAGCTTAATAGGGGAGCTGTTTTTT | CASSLIGELFF
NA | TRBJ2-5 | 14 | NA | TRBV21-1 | TGTGCCAGCAGCAAAGTAGCCAGAGGAGAGACCCAGTACTTC | CASSKVARGETQYF
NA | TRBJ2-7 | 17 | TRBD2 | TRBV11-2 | TGTGCCAGCAGCTCCCACTACGGGACTAGCGGGACTTGGGAGCAGTACTTC | CASSSHYGTSGTWEQYF
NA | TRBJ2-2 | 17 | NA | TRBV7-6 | TGTGCCAGCAGCTTAGGTCCTGGGGACGCGAACACCGGGGAGCTGTTTTTT | CASSLGPGDANTGELFF
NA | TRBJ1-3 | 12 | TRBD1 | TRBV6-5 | TGTGCCAGCCGGGACAGACGAAACACCATATATTTT | CASRDRRNTIYF
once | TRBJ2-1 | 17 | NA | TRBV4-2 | TGTGCCAGCAGCCAAGATGGCCCAGGCTCGCGATACAATGAGCAGTTCTTC | CASSQDGPGSRYNEQFF
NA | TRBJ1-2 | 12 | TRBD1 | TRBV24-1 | TGTGCCACCGGGGGGGACAGGTCCCTATCGGCCTTC | CATGGDRSLSAF
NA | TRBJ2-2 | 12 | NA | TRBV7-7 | TGTGCTAGCAGCTTTCCTGGCGGGGAGCTGTTTTTT | CASSFPGGELFF
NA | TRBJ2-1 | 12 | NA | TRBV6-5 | TGTGCCAGCAGTTACCCCAGTAATGAGCAGTTCTTC | CASSYPSNEQFF
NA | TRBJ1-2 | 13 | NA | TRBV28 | TGTGCCAGCTTTTCTCCCTCGGACAGCGGCTACACCTTC | CASFSPSDSGYTF
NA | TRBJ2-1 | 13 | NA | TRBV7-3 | TGTGCCAGCAGCCTCTCTGGGTCGAATGAGCAGTTCTTC | CASSLSGSNEQFF